The following is a TCR beta chain sequence with its context. Libraries were prepared by immunoSEQ multiplex PCR; TCRdb keeps only in-frame clonotypes and omits some of them. The sample has 130,000 to 150,000 clones; around 81% are singletons. The sample originates from a study of blood T cell repertoires in COVID-19. Study-wide background: T cells, B-cell-depleted T cells, or PBMCs supplied cDNA or gDNA.

The CDR3 contains 15 residues. Trimming removed 2 bases at V and 0 bases at J, with 9 bases between. CDR1 is SGHRS, CDR2 YFSETQ, per germline. Source material: peripheral blood. The clonotype originates from a human donor in a cohort sampled during active COVID-19. J is TRBJ1-3 and V is TRBV5-1; a possible D gene is TRBD1 (5 bases). As DNA, the CDR3 is TGCGCCAGCAGCTTCCCTGACAGCTCTGGAAACACCATATATTTT. Its protein is CASSFPDSSGNTIYF.